Listed below are T cell receptor beta chains from one sample, sequenced in a study of cytomegalovirus exposure and HLA in healthy donors. Measured with immunoSEQ multiplex PCR; TCRdb has only the in-frame clones, and not every one. The repertoire holds 120,000 or so clones, with approximately 68% as singletons. The specimen was PBMCs. The receptors shown here come from a young man in good health and CMV-seropositive. Both conserved end residues are part of each CDR3. Fields, in order: V gene, J gene, CDR3 protein.

TRBV25-1	TRBJ2-2	CASSGAGQKDGELFF
TRBV9	TRBJ2-1	CASSVRASGYNEQFF
TRBV7-2	TRBJ2-3	CASSLAASGRLDTQYF
TRBV28	TRBJ2-7	CASSSPGQGWVEQYF
TRBV5-1	TRBJ1-1	CASSLATGGKGTEAFF
TRBV11-3	TRBJ2-1	CASRSRNNEQFF
TRBV7-8	TRBJ2-1	CASSSRDRVSDNEQFF
TRBV9	TRBJ1-2	CASSPFGQLYGYTF
TRBV5-1	TRBJ1-2	CASSLGPGYYGYTF
TRBV23-1	TRBJ1-4	CASSQRQGRAEKLFF
TRBV7-2	TRBJ2-3	CASSSTSGRGTDTQYF
TRBV5-1	TRBJ1-1	CASSEGVYTEAFF
TRBV7-3	TRBJ2-3	CASGGSGPDTQYF